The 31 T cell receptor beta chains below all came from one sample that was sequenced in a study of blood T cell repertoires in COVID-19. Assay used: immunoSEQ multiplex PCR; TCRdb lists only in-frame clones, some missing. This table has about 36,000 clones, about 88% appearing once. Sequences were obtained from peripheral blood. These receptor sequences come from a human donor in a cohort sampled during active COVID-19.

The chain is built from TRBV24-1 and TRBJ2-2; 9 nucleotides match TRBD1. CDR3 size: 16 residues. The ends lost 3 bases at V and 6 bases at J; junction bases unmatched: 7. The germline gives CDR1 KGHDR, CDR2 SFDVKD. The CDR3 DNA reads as TGTGCCACCAGTGATCCGCGACAGGGGGACGCCGGGGAGCTGTTTTTT. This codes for CATSDPRQGDAGELFF.

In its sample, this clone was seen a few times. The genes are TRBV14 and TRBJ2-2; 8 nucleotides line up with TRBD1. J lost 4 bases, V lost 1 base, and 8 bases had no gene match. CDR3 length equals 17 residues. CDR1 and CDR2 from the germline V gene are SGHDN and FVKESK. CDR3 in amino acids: CASSQGQGPPSTGELFF. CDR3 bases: TGTGCCAGCAGCCAAGGACAGGGGCCGCCGAGCACCGGGGAGCTGTTTTTT.

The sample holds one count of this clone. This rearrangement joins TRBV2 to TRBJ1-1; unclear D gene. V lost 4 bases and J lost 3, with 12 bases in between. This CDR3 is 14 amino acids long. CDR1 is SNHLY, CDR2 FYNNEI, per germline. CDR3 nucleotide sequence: TGTGCCAGCAGTGGGGTCCCGGGAGACACTGAAGCTTTCTTT. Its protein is CASSGVPGDTEAFF.

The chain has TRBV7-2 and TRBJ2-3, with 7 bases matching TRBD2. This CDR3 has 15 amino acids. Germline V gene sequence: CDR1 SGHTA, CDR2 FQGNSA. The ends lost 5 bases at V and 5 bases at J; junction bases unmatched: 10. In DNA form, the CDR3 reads TGTGCCAGCAGCCCCCGGGCTTGGGGGGGAGATACGCAGTATTTT. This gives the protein CASSPRAWGGDTQYF.

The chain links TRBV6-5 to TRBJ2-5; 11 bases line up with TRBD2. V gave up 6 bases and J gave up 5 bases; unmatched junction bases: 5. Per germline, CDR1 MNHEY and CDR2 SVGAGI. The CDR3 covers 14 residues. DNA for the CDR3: TGTGCCAGCAGGGGACTAGCGGTTGCGGAGACCCAGTACTTC. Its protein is CASRGLAVAETQYF.

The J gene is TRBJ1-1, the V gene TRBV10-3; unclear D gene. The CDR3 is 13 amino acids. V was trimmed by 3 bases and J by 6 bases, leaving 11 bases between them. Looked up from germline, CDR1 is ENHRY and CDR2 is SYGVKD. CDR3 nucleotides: TGTGCCATCAGTGATTTGCCAGGCCCTGAAGCTTTCTTT. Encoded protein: CAISDLPGPEAFF.

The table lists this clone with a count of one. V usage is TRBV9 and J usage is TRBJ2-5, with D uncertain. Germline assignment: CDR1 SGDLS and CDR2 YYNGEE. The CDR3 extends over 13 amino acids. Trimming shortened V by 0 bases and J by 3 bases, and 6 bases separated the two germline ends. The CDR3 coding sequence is TGTGCCAGCAGCGTAGGCGGTAAAGAGACCCAGTACTTC. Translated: CASSVGGKETQYF.

The CDR3 coding sequence is TGTGCCAGCAGTTACTCTAGCGGTCAGCCCCAGCATTTT. It encodes CASSYSSGQPQHF. V is TRBV6-5 and J is TRBJ1-5; unclear D gene. The CDR3 sequence is 13 residues long. The ends were cut back, 0 bases at V and 6 bases at J, with 6 bases in the middle. The germline gives CDR1 MNHEY, CDR2 SVGAGI.

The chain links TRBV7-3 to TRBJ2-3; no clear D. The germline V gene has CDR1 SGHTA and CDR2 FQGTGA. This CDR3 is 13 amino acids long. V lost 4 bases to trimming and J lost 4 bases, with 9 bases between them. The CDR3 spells CASSSIDSDTQYF. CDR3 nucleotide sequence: TGTGCCAGCAGCTCAATCGACTCAGATACGCAGTATTTT.

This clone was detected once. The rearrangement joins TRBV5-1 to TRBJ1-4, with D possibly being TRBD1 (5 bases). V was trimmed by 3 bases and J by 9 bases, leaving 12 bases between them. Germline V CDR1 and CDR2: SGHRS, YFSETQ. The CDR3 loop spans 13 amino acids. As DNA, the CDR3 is TGCGCCAGCAGCTGGGAACAGGAAAAAAAACTGTTTTTT. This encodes CASSWEQEKKLFF.

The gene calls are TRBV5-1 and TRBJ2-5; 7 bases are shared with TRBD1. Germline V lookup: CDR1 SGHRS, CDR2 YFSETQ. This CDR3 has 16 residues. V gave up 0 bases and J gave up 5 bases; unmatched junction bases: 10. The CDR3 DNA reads TGCGCCAGCAGCTTGGGCCCCCGACAGGGTGGGGAGACCCAGTACTTC. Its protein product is CASSLGPRQGGETQYF.

Written as DNA, the CDR3 is TGCGCCAGCAGTGAATACAGGGGTAATGAGCAGTTCTTC. Amino acids: CASSEYRGNEQFF. The chain links TRBV10-1 to TRBJ2-1; 7 nucleotides agree with TRBD1. Trimming cost V 3 bases and J 7 bases; bases outside gene matches: 3. Germline-derived CDR1 and CDR2 are WNHNN and SYGVQD (reference sequence). This CDR3 contains 13 residues.

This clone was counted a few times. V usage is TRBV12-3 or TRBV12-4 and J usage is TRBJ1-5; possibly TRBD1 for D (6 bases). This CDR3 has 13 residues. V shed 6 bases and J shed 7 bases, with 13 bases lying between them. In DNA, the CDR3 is TGTGCCAGCAGAACAGGGTCGGGGCAGCCCCAGCATTTT. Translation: CASRTGSGQPQHF.

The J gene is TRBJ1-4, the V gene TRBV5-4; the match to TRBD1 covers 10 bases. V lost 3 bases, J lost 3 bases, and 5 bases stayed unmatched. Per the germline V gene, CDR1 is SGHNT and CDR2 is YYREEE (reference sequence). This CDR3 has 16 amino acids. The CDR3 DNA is TGTGCCAGCAGCTCGGGACAGGGGTCGGCTAATGAAAAACTGTTTTTT. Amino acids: CASSSGQGSANEKLFF.

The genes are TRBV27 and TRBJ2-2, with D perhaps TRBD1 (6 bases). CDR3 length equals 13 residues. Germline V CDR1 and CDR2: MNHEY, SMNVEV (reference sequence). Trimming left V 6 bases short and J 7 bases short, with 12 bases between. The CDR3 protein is CASSRGRDGELFF. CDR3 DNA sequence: TGTGCCAGCAGCAGGGGACGGGACGGGGAGCTGTTTTTT.

The CDR3 protein is CASSPGLADQETQYF. As DNA, the CDR3 is TGTGCCAGCAGCCCAGGACTAGCGGATCAAGAGACCCAGTACTTC. This chain connects TRBV7-8 to TRBJ2-5, with TRBD2 matching 10 bases. The V gene's germline CDR1 is SGHVS and CDR2 FQNEAQ. V shed 5 bases, J shed 2 bases, and the junction held 5 bases outside the gene matches. The CDR3 contains 15 residues.

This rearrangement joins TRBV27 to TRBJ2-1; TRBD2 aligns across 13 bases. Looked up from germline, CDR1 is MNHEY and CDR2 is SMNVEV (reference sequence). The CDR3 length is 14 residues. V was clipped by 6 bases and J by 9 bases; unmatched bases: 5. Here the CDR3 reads CASSTSGGAAEQFF. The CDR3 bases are TGTGCCAGCAGCACTAGCGGGGGGGCGGCTGAGCAGTTCTTC.

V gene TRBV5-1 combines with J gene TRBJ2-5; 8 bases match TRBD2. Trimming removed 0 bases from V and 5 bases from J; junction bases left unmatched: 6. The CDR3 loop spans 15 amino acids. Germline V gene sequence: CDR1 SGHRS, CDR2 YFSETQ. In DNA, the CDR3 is TGCGCCAGCAGCTTGGCCGGCGGGGGGTTTGAGACCCAGTACTTC. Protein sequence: CASSLAGGGFETQYF.

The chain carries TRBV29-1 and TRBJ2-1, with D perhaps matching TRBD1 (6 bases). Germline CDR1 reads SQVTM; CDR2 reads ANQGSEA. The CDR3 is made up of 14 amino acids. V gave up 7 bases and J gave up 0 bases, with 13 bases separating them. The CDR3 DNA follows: TGCAGCGGGTTGACAGGCGTCTCCTACAATGAGCAGTTCTTC. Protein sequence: CSGLTGVSYNEQFF.

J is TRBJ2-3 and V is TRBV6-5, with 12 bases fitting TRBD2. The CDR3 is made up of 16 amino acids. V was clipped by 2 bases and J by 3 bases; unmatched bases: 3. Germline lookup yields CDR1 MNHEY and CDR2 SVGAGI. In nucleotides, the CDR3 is TGTGCCAGCAGTTACCGACTAGCGGGGGAGACAGATACGCAGTATTTT. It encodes CASSYRLAGETDTQYF.

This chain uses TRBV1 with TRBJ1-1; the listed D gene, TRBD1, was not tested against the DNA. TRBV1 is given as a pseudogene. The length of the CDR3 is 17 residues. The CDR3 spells CTSSQDQGTGSRTEAFF. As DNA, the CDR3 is TGCACCAGCAGCCAAGATCAGGGGACAGGAAGCCGTACTGAAGCTTTCTTT.

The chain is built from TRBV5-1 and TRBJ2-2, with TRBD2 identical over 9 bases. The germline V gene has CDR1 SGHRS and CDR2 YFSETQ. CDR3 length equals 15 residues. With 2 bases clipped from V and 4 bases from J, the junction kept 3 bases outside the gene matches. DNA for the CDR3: TGCGCCAGCAGCTTCGAAGCGGGGGGCACCGGGGAGCTGTTTTTT. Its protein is CASSFEAGGTGELFF.

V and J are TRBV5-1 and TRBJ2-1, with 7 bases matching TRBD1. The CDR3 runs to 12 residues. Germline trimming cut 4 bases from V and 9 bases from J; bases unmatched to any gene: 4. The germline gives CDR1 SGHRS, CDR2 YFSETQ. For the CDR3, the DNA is TGCGCCAGCAGCGCCTACAGGGGTGAGCAGTTCTTC. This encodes CASSAYRGEQFF.

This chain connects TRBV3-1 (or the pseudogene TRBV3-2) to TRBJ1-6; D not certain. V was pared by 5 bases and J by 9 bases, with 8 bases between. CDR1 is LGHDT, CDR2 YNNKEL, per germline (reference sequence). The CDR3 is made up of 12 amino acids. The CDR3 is CASSDNASPLHF. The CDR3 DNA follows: TGTGCCAGCAGCGACAATGCTTCACCCCTCCACTTT.

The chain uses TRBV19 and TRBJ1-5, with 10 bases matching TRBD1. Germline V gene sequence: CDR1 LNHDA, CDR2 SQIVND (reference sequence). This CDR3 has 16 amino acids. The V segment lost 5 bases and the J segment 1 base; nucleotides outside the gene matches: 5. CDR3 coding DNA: TGTGCCAGTAGTCCCAGGACAGGGGGGAGCAATCAGCCCCAGCATTTT. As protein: CASSPRTGGSNQPQHF.

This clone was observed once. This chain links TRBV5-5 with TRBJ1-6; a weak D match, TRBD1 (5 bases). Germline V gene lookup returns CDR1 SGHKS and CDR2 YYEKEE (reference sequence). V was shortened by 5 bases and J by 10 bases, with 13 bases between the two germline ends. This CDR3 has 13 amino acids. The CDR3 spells CASSSGFGSPLHF. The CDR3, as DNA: TGTGCCAGCAGTTCAGGGTTCGGATCACCCCTCCACTTT.

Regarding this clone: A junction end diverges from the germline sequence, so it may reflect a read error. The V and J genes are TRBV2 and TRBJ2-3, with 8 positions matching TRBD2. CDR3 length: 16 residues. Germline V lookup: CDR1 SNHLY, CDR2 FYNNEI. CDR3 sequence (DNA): TGTGCCAGCAGAGAAGGGGGAGCGGGGGTTCAAGATACGCAGTATTTT. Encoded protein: CASREGGAGVQDTQYF.

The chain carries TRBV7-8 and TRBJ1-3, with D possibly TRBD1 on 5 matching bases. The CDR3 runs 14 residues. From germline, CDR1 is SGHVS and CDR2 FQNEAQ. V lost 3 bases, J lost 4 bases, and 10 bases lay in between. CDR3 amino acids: CASSFGGEGNTIYF. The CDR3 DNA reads TGTGCCAGCAGCTTCGGGGGAGAGGGAAACACCATATATTTT.

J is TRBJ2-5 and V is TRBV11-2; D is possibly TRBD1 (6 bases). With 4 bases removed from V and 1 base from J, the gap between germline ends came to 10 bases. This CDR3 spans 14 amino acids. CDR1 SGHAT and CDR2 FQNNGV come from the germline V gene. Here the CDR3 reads CASSSGQFQETQYF. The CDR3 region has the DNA TGTGCCAGCAGCTCTGGACAGTTCCAAGAGACCCAGTACTTC.

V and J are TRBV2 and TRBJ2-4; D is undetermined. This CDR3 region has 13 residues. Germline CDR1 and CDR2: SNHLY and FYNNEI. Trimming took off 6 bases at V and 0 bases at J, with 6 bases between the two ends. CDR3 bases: TGTGCCAGCAGACGACTAGCCAAAAACATTCAGTACTTC. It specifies CASRRLAKNIQYF.

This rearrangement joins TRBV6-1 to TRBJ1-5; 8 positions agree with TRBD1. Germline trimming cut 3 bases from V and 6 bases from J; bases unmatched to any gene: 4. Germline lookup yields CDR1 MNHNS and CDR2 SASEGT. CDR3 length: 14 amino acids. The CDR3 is CASSETQGGQPQHF. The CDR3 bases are TGTGCCAGCAGTGAGACACAGGGGGGTCAGCCCCAGCATTTT.